A selection of T cell receptor beta chains follows, all from one sample in a study of technical replicates of blood from a handful of donors. The protocol was immunoSEQ multiplex PCR, while the TCRdb copy is restricted to in-frame clones and leaves out a portion. The data show around 72,000 clones, 98% seen once. Sequences were obtained from T cells isolated from PBMCs. These receptors were taken from a human donor in good health. Both conserved end residues are part of each CDR3. A D gene is named only where the DNA matches it firmly. Some rows mark clone size as missing; the rest say once, few, many or name a class of expanded clone.

size	D	V	J	DNA	CDR3
-	-	TRBV30	TRBJ2-5	TGTGCCTGGAAGCTAGCAGGAAAGACCCAGTACTTC	CAWKLAGKTQYF
-	-	TRBV25-1	TRBJ2-6	TGTGCCAGCAGTTTTTCCCTCAGCTCTGGGGCCAACGTCCTGACTTTC	CASSFSLSSGANVLTF
-	TRBD1	TRBV25-1	TRBJ2-2	TGTGCCAGCCAACAAGATGGGACAGGGGAGAAGTTTTTT	CASQQDGTGEKFF
-	-	TRBV30	TRBJ1-2	TGTGCCTCCTCGGCAGGCGCTAATGCTGGCTACACCTTC	CASSAGANAGYTF
-	TRBD2	TRBV11-2	TRBJ2-1	TGTGCCAGCAGCTTAGGGTTGGCTAGCGGGAGCTCCTACAATGAGCAGTTCTTC	CASSLGLASGSSYNEQFF
-	-	TRBV18	TRBJ1-1	TGTGCCAGCCAACAGGATGTGAACACTGAAGCTTTCTTT	CASQQDVNTEAFF
-	-	TRBV7-9	TRBJ2-5	TGTGCCAGCAGCCTACAAGAGACCCAGTACTTC	CASSLQETQYF
-	TRBD2	TRBV19	TRBJ2-5	TGTGCCAGTAGTATGCTAGCGGGAGGTTCTATAGATAACTTC	CASSMLAGGSIDNF
-	-	TRBV11-2	TRBJ2-3	TGTGCCAGCAGCCCAAGGGCGGGCCCCACAGATACGCAGTATTTT	CASSPRAGPTDTQYF
-	-	TRBV28	TRBJ2-3	TGTGCCAGCAGTTTATTAAGGGGGTACACAGATACGCAGTATTTT	CASSLLRGYTDTQYF
-	TRBD2	TRBV9	TRBJ2-1	TGTGCCAGTACAGCGGGAGAGAGCTCCTACAATGAGCAGTTCTTC	CASTAGESSYNEQFF
-	-	TRBV25-1	TRBJ1-1	TGTGCCAGCAGGCCTTCGGGGGTTAAGGACACTGAAGCTTTCTTT	CASRPSGVKDTEAFF
-	-	TRBV28	TRBJ2-7	TGTGCCAGCAGTACAGAATACTACGAGCAGTACTTC	CASSTEYYEQYF
-	-	TRBV5-8	TRBJ1-1	TGTGCCAGCAGCTTATTCCGGGAGAGGGACACTGAAGCTTTCTTT	CASSLFRERDTEAFF
-	-	TRBV11-3	TRBJ2-7	TGTGCCAGCAGGGCACCGACTCAGGGTTACGAGCAGTACTTC	CASRAPTQGYEQYF
-	TRBD2	TRBV9	TRBJ2-3	TGTGCCAGCAGCGTACAGAGCGGGAGCGCAGATACGCAGTATTTT	CASSVQSGSADTQYF
-	TRBD1	TRBV10-1	TRBJ1-1	TGCGCCAGCAGTAATACGGGACAGGGGTACACTGAAGCTTTCTTT	CASSNTGQGYTEAFF
-	TRBD2	TRBV9	TRBJ2-3	TGTGCCAGCAGCGTTAGCGGGAGGGATAGCACAGATACGCAGTATTTT	CASSVSGRDSTDTQYF
-	-	TRBV27	TRBJ1-4	TGTGCCAGCAGCCTCGCCGGGACTCCCGCTCCCAAAAAACTGTTTTTT	CASSLAGTPAPKKLFF
-	TRBD2	TRBV6-4	TRBJ2-2	TGTGCCAGCAGCGAAGGGAGGGCCGGGGAGCTGTTTTTT	CASSEGRAGELFF
few	-	TRBV6-5	TRBJ2-7	TGTGCCAGCAGTTACGGGCCCTACGAGCAGTACTTC	CASSYGPYEQYF
-	-	TRBV27	TRBJ1-4	TGTGCCAGCAGTTTTCACGGGGAGGAAAAACTGTTTTTT	CASSFHGEEKLFF
-	-	TRBV19	TRBJ1-1	TGTGCCAGTAGTAAAGAGCGGGGGCCAGCTTTCTTT	CASSKERGPAFF
-	TRBD1	TRBV28	TRBJ1-2	TGTGCCAGCAGCCTGACCGGGACAGGGGTAGATAACTATGGCTACACCTTC	CASSLTGTGVDNYGYTF
-	TRBD1	TRBV7-3	TRBJ1-2	TGTGCCAGCAGCCTAGGGACAGGGGTTGGCTACACCTTC	CASSLGTGVGYTF
-	TRBD2	TRBV9	TRBJ2-1	TGTGCCAGCAGTCGCCTAGCGGGTTACTCCTACAATGAGCAGTTCTTC	CASSRLAGYSYNEQFF
-	-	TRBV27	TRBJ2-7	TGTGCCAGCAGTTTTTCATGGAGCTCCTACGAGCAGTACTTC	CASSFSWSSYEQYF
-	TRBD1	TRBV7-2	TRBJ1-1	TGTGCCAGCAGCTTAGGCCGGGACAGGGAGGCTTTCTTT	CASSLGRDREAFF
-	-	TRBV6-1	TRBJ1-5	TGTGCCAGCAGTGAAGCTGGGGGGGTTCAGCCCCAGCATTTT	CASSEAGGVQPQHF
-	-	TRBV7-6	TRBJ1-4	TGTGCCAGCAGCTTAGCCACTCGTGAAAAACTGTTTTTT	CASSLATREKLFF
-	TRBD2	TRBV5-4	TRBJ2-3	TGTGCCAGCAGGGGACTAGCGGATGCCACAGATACGCAGTATTTT	CASRGLADATDTQYF
-	-	TRBV6-1	TRBJ1-2	TGTGCCAGCAGTGAAGCTGGGGAGCCCTACTATGGCTACACCTTC	CASSEAGEPYYGYTF
-	TRBD1	TRBV7-6	TRBJ2-7	TGTGCCAGCAGCTCCAGACAGGGTGCAGAGACCTACGAGCAGTACTTC	CASSSRQGAETYEQYF
once	-	TRBV5-6	TRBJ2-7	TGTGCCAGCAGCTTGGGGATGAGGAGGGGATTATACTACGAGCAGTACTTC	CASSLGMRRGLYYEQYF
-	TRBD1	TRBV6-1	TRBJ2-7	TGTGCCAGCAGTGGGTGGGACAGGGGTAACGAGCAGTACTTC	CASSGWDRGNEQYF
-	TRBD1	TRBV7-9	TRBJ2-7	TGTGCCAGCAGCTTTACTCCGGGACAGAGCTCCTACGAGCAGTACTTC	CASSFTPGQSSYEQYF
-	TRBD2	TRBV5-1	TRBJ2-2	TGCGCCAGCGGGGCCTTACTAGCGGGAAACACCGGGGAGCTGTTTTTT	CASGALLAGNTGELFF
once	TRBD2	TRBV7-8	TRBJ2-1	TGTGCCAGCACCGGTGGACTAGCGGGGAACATCAATGAGCAGTTCTTC	CASTGGLAGNINEQFF
-	TRBD1	TRBV28	TRBJ2-7	TGTGCCAGCAGTCGCACAGGGGTGATAAGCGAGCAGTACTTC	CASSRTGVISEQYF
-	TRBD1	TRBV19	TRBJ1-1	TGTGCCAGTAGGGACAGGGGCGCGAACACTGAAGCTTTCTTT	CASRDRGANTEAFF
-	TRBD1	TRBV28	TRBJ1-4	TGTGCCAGCAGTCAAGGGGGGACAGGGTTCGAAAAACTGTTTTTT	CASSQGGTGFEKLFF